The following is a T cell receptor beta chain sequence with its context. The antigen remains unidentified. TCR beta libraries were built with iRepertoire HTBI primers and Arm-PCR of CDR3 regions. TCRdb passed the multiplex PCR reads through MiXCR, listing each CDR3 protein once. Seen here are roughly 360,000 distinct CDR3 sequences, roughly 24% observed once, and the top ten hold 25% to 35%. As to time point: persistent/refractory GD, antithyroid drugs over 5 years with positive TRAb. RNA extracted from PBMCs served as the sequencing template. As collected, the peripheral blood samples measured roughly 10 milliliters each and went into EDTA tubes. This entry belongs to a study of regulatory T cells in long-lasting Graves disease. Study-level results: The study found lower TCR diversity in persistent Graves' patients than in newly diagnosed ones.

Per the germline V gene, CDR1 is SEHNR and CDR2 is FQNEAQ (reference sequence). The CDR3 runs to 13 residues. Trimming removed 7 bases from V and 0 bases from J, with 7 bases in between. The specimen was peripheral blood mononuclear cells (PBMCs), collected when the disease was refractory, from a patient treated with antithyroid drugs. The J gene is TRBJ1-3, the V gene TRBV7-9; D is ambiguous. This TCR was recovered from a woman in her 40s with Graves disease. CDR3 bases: TGTGCCAGCAAAGCCGGCTCTGGAAACACCATATATTTT. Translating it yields CASKAGSGNTIYF.